A selection of T cell receptor beta chains follows, all from one sample in a study of CD8 T cells in Susac syndrome. From the immunoSEQ multiplex PCR reads, TCRdb called clonotypes with MiXCR, one entry per CDR3 protein. The sample includes about 110,000 distinct CDR3 sequences, around 94% of them seen just once. The sequenced material came from CD8+ T cells from PBMCs. These receptor sequences come from a human donor with Susac syndrome. Each CDR3 is given with its conserved first and last residue. D genes are given only for firm matches. Not all rows give a size; the values are once, few, many and, for expanded clones, a class.

DNA: TGTGCCAGCAGCCCTAGCGGGGGGGCATGGCAGCAGTACTTC; CDR3: CASSPSGGAWQQYF; J: TRBJ2-7; V: TRBV12-3/TRBV12-4; size: NA; D: TRBD2
DNA: TGCAGTGCTCAACGGGGGAACACTGAAGCTTTCTTT; CDR3: CSAQRGNTEAFF; J: TRBJ1-1; V: TRBV20-1; size: NA; D: NA
DNA: TGTGCCAGCACCTCTGGGACTAGCGGGGGAGTGGATGAGCAGTTCTTC; CDR3: CASTSGTSGGVDEQFF; J: TRBJ2-1; V: TRBV9; size: once; D: TRBD2
DNA: TGTGCCAGCAGCTTGAGGGGGACCGAGCAGTACTTC; CDR3: CASSLRGTEQYF; J: TRBJ2-7; V: TRBV5-4; size: NA; D: NA
DNA: TGCGCCAGCAGCTTGGACAGGTTCGGAAAGAACACTGAAGCTTTCTTT; CDR3: CASSLDRFGKNTEAFF; J: TRBJ1-1; V: TRBV5-1; size: NA; D: NA
DNA: TGCGCCAGCAGCCAAGAGGGAGGGACCCCGGGGGAGCAGTACTTC; CDR3: CASSQEGGTPGEQYF; J: TRBJ2-7; V: TRBV4-1; size: NA; D: TRBD2
DNA: TGCGCCAGCAGCCAAGATGGGACAGGCAACCCCACAGATACGCAGTATTTT; CDR3: CASSQDGTGNPTDTQYF; J: TRBJ2-3; V: TRBV4-1; size: NA; D: TRBD1
DNA: TGTGCCAGCAGCCAAATAGCGGGGGGGCTGAACACCGGGGAGCTGTTTTTT; CDR3: CASSQIAGGLNTGELFF; J: TRBJ2-2; V: TRBV3-1; size: once; D: TRBD2
DNA: TGTGCCAGCCAAGGGAGTAACAATGAGCAGTTCTTC; CDR3: CASQGSNNEQFF; J: TRBJ2-1; V: TRBV25-1; size: NA; D: NA
DNA: TGTGCCAGCAGCTACGACACGAGCTCCTACAATGAGCAGTTCTTC; CDR3: CASSYDTSSYNEQFF; J: TRBJ2-1; V: TRBV5-4; size: few; D: NA
DNA: TGTGCCAGCAGCCCTAGAGGAGCTGATCAAGAGACCCAGTACTTC; CDR3: CASSPRGADQETQYF; J: TRBJ2-5; V: TRBV13; size: NA; D: NA
DNA: TGTGCCAGCAGTTTATCCGTGCGGACAGGGGGTTCCTATGGCTACACCTTC; CDR3: CASSLSVRTGGSYGYTF; J: TRBJ1-2; V: TRBV27; size: NA; D: TRBD1
DNA: TGTGCTAGTGGTTTGGTAGCGGGGGTCCAAGAGACCCAGTACTTC; CDR3: CASGLVAGVQETQYF; J: TRBJ2-5; V: TRBV12-5; size: once; D: TRBD2